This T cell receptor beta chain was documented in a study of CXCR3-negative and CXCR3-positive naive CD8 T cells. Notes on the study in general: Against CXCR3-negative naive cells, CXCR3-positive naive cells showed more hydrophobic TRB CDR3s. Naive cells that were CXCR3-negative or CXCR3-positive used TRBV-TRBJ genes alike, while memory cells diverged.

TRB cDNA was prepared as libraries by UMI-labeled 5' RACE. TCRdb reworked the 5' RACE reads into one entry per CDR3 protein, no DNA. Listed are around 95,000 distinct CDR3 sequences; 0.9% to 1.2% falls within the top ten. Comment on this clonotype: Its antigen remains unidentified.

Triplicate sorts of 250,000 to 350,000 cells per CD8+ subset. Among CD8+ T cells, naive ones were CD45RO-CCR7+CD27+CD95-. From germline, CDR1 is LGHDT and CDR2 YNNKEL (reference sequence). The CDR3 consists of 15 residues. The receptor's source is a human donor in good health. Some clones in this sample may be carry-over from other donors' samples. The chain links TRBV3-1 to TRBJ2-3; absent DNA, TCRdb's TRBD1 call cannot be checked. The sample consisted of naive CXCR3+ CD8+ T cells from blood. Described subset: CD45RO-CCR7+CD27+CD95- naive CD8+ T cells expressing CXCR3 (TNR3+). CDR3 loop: CASSRPGLDPDTQYF.